A selection of T cell receptor beta chains follows, all from one sample in a study of OX40 agonist ivuxolimab in advanced cancers. The assay was immunoSEQ multiplex PCR, and TCRdb's table has in-frame clones only and misses some. The sample lists tens of thousands of clones, 80% to 90% occurring once. Sample: CD4+ or CD8+ T cells sorted from blood, taken in a trial of the OX40 agonist ivuxolimab. The receptors stem from an adult with an advanced solid tumor such as melanoma, head and neck, liver or kidney cancer. CDR3s include the opening cysteine and the closing phenylalanine or tryptophan. D genes are given only for firm matches. Size values are once, few and many counts, or a class for expanded clones, and some rows have none.

CDR3nt | CDR3aa | v_gene | abundance | j_gene | d_gene
TGTGCCAGCAGCCAAGGACTAGCGGGGGGTGAGACCCAGTACTTC | CASSQGLAGGETQYF | TRBV2 | . | TRBJ2-5 | TRBD2
TGCGCCAGCAGCCCTGGGACGGTGAACACTGAAGCTTTCTTT | CASSPGTVNTEAFF | TRBV4-3 | few | TRBJ1-1 | .
TGTGCCAGCAGTGTTGGAGCGAGGGAGCAGTACTTC | CASSVGAREQYF | TRBV2 | . | TRBJ2-7 | .
TGCGCCAGCAGCCGCCTGACAAGGGGGTCTATTGGGGACACTGAAGCTTTCTTT | CASSRLTRGSIGDTEAFF | TRBV4-1 | once | TRBJ1-1 | .
TGTGCCAGCAGCCCGGGGGGCGCTGGGGCCAACGTCCTGACTTTC | CASSPGGAGANVLTF | TRBV4-2 | . | TRBJ2-6 | .
TGTGCCAGCCGACAACAGGGAGTGGCCTATAATTCACCCCTCCACTTT | CASRQQGVAYNSPLHF | TRBV28 | . | TRBJ1-6 | .
TGTGCCAGCAGCTTAGTGGGGTCCCCCAAGGAGGAGCAGTTCTTC | CASSLVGSPKEEQFF | TRBV7-2 | . | TRBJ2-1 | .
TGTGCCTGGTGGACAGGGCTGAACACTGAAGCTTTCTTT | CAWWTGLNTEAFF | TRBV30 | few | TRBJ1-1 | TRBD1
TGCAGCGTTGAAGATACCCTATCGATGACTAGCGGACGAAACGAGCAGTACTTC | CSVEDTLSMTSGRNEQYF | TRBV29-1 | once | TRBJ2-7 | TRBD2
TGTGCCAGCAGTTATCGGGACGGTCAGCCCCAGCATTTT | CASSYRDGQPQHF | TRBV6-5 | . | TRBJ1-5 | .
TGCGCCAGCAGCTTGGGGGACAGGGGGAGCTACGAGCAGTACTTC | CASSLGDRGSYEQYF | TRBV5-1 | . | TRBJ2-7 | TRBD1
TGTGCCAGCAGCCAAGGTCCCCCCGGTGGCTACACCTTC | CASSQGPPGGYTF | TRBV4-2 | few | TRBJ1-2 | .
TGTGCCAGCAGCCGGACTAGCGGGGGTGGCGAGCAGTACTTC | CASSRTSGGGEQYF | TRBV11-1 | . | TRBJ2-7 | TRBD2
TGTGCCACCAGCAGAGGCCCTGGGCAGGGAGGCGGCTACACCTTC | CATSRGPGQGGGYTF | TRBV15 | . | TRBJ1-2 | .
TGCGCCAGCAGCTTATTAACTAGCGGGGGGGCCCATGAGCAGTTCTTC | CASSLLTSGGAHEQFF | TRBV5-1 | . | TRBJ2-1 | TRBD2
TGCAGCGTTGTTTATTCTAGCGGGGGATCCGATACGCAGTATTTT | CSVVYSSGGSDTQYF | TRBV29-1 | . | TRBJ2-3 | TRBD2
TGCGCCAGCAGCTTGGCCTCCGGCGACACTGAAGCTTTCTTT | CASSLASGDTEAFF | TRBV5-1 | . | TRBJ1-1 | .
TGCGCCAGCGGTTCAGGGACCAACACTGAAGCTTTCTTT | CASGSGTNTEAFF | TRBV5-1 | . | TRBJ1-1 | .
TGTGCCAGCTCACCCGGGACAGGTCGATCAGAAGCTTTCTTT | CASSPGTGRSEAFF | TRBV18 | . | TRBJ1-1 | TRBD1
TGTGCCAGCAGCCGAACCGTGGGCGGCCCTAATGAAAAACTGTTTTTT | CASSRTVGGPNEKLFF | TRBV11-2 | . | TRBJ1-4 | .
TGTGCCATCAAGACTGGGGAAGGCTCACCCCTCCACTTT | CAIKTGEGSPLHF | TRBV10-3 | . | TRBJ1-6 | .
TGTGCCAGCAGTGTCCGGGGGGGAAACACCATATATTTT | CASSVRGGNTIYF | TRBV2 | . | TRBJ1-3 | .
TGTGCCAGCAGTTTATTGGGCTGTCTCTTC | CASSLLGCLF | TRBV27 | . | TRBJ2-7 | .
TGTGCCAGTAGTGCGCGGCAAGAGACCCAGTACTTC | CASSARQETQYF | TRBV19 | . | TRBJ2-5 | .
TGCGCCAGCAGTGAATCAGGGGGCGCTTGGTCATTCACTGAAGCTTTCTTT | CASSESGGAWSFTEAFF | TRBV10-1 | few | TRBJ1-1 | TRBD1
TGCGCCAGCAGCAGGGACGGACTAGCGAGCCAAGAGACCCAGTACTTC | CASSRDGLASQETQYF | TRBV5-1 | . | TRBJ2-5 | TRBD2
TGTGCCAGCAGCCTAGTCGGGAGTTACGAGCAGTACTTC | CASSLVGSYEQYF | TRBV6-1 | . | TRBJ2-7 | .
TGTGCCAGCAGCTTAGGTTGGGTCGGAACCATATATTTT | CASSLGWVGTIYF | TRBV7-2 | . | TRBJ1-3 | .
TGTGCCAGCGATGCGTCCAGAGAGCAGTACTTC | CASDASREQYF | TRBV27 | . | TRBJ2-7 | .
TGTGCCAGCAGCTTAGGGGACAGTTCTGAAAAACTGTTTTTT | CASSLGDSSEKLFF | TRBV7-9 | . | TRBJ1-4 | TRBD1
TGTGCCATCAGTGGGGCACGCCAGTACGGGGGGACAGCCTCGGGCGGGGAGCTGTTTTTT | CAISGARQYGGTASGGELFF | TRBV10-3 | . | TRBJ2-2 | .
TGTGCCAGCAGACAGGGGAATGGAAACACCATATATTTT | CASRQGNGNTIYF | TRBV6-5 | . | TRBJ1-3 | TRBD1
TGTGCCAGCTCACGGGGGGTAGTGGGGGCCAATCAGCCCCAGCATTTT | CASSRGVVGANQPQHF | TRBV18 | . | TRBJ1-5 | .
TGTGCCATCAACGAAGAGGGGTTTGGAAACACCATATATTTT | CAINEEGFGNTIYF | TRBV10-3 | . | TRBJ1-3 | .
TGTGCCAGCAGCCCAGGACAGAGTTACAATGAGCAGTTCTTC | CASSPGQSYNEQFF | TRBV7-3 | . | TRBJ2-1 | .
TGTGCCAGCAGTGATTGGGCGTCCGATGGCTACACCTTC | CASSDWASDGYTF | TRBV4-2 | . | TRBJ1-2 | .
TGTGCCAGCAGTTTTGGGGGGGAAGATGAAAAACTGTTTTTT | CASSFGGEDEKLFF | TRBV28 | . | TRBJ1-4 | .
TGCGCCAGCAGCCCGGGCCTGGGTGAAAAACTGTTTTTT | CASSPGLGEKLFF | TRBV5-1 | . | TRBJ1-4 | .
TGCGCCAGCAGCTTGGTTTCGTTCAGGGATGGCTACACCTTC | CASSLVSFRDGYTF | TRBV5-1 | . | TRBJ1-2 | .
TGTGCCATCAGTGCCGAGGGGGCCAGCGAGCAGTACTTC | CAISAEGASEQYF | TRBV10-3 | . | TRBJ2-7 | TRBD1
TGTGCCAGCGCCCTCGGCGCAGGGTTTGACACCGGGGAGCTGTTTTTT | CASALGAGFDTGELFF | TRBV27 | . | TRBJ2-2 | .
TGCGCCAGCAGTGAGAGCGCGGGGGACACAGATACGCAGTATTTT | CASSESAGDTDTQYF | TRBV10-1 | . | TRBJ2-3 | TRBD2
TGCGCCAGCAGCTTGGTACAGGGGCGGGAAGCTTTCTTT | CASSLVQGREAFF | TRBV5-1 | . | TRBJ1-1 | TRBD1
TGTGCCAGCAGCCCCGGACTAGCGGGGGCATTCCTAGATACGCAGTATTTT | CASSPGLAGAFLDTQYF | TRBV11-3 | once | TRBJ2-3 | TRBD2
TGTGCCTCATCCCAGGGGCGTAGCTATGGCTACACCTTC | CASSQGRSYGYTF | TRBV30 | . | TRBJ1-2 | .
TGTGCCAGCAGCGCCTACTACGAGCAGTACTTC | CASSAYYEQYF | TRBV7-9 | . | TRBJ2-7 | .
TGTGCCAGCAGTTCAGGGGGACCCAACTATGGCTACACCTTC | CASSSGGPNYGYTF | TRBV5-4 | . | TRBJ1-2 | TRBD1
TGCGCCAGCAGCCAAGATCTAGCGGGGGGAACAGATACGCAGTATTTT | CASSQDLAGGTDTQYF | TRBV4-3 | . | TRBJ2-3 | TRBD2
TGTGCCAGCAGCCCGCGACGGACGACGGTGAACACTGAAGCTTTCTTT | CASSPRRTTVNTEAFF | TRBV7-8 | . | TRBJ1-1 | .
TGTGCCAGCAGTCAAAGTGGGGTTGGCGCTGAAGCTTTCTTT | CASSQSGVGAEAFF | TRBV5-8 | . | TRBJ1-1 | .
TGTGCCAGCAGTATTAAAACGACAGGCGACACTGAAGCTTTCTTT | CASSIKTTGDTEAFF | TRBV6-1 | . | TRBJ1-1 | .
TGTGCCAGCAGCTATGCCGGGACAGGGTTCGAGACCCAGTACTTC | CASSYAGTGFETQYF | TRBV7-6 | . | TRBJ2-5 | TRBD1
TGTGCCAGTAGCCATGCCGGGACAGTGGTTATGGCTGGCTACACCTTC | CASSHAGTVVMAGYTF | TRBV19 | . | TRBJ1-2 | TRBD1
TGTGCCAGCTCACCTGGGGAAAACATTCAGTACTTC | CASSPGENIQYF | TRBV18 | few | TRBJ2-4 | .
TGCGCCAGCAGCTTGCAGGGGGTTCCGAACACTGAAGCTTTCTTT | CASSLQGVPNTEAFF | TRBV5-1 | . | TRBJ1-1 | TRBD1
TGTGCCAGCTCACCGGGGACGGACTACACTGAAGCTTTCTTT | CASSPGTDYTEAFF | TRBV18 | . | TRBJ1-1 | .
TGTGCCAGCACCGTAGGACAGGGTGAATACAATGAGCAGTTCTTC | CASTVGQGEYNEQFF | TRBV5-4 | . | TRBJ2-1 | TRBD1
TGTGCCAGCAGTTATCGGGACAGCGAAAAACTGTTTTTT | CASSYRDSEKLFF | TRBV6-5 | . | TRBJ1-4 | TRBD1
TGTGCCAGCAGCGTTAGCGGAAGCACAGATACGCAGTATTTT | CASSVSGSTDTQYF | TRBV9 | . | TRBJ2-3 | .